This T cell receptor (beta chain) was found in a study of STAT5B mutations in CD4+ large granular lymphocyte leukemia. This was a survey-level run. The assay was immunoSEQ multiplex PCR, and TCRdb's table has in-frame clones only and misses some. The sample has just over 40,000 clones, roughly 84% seen once. Study conclusions and caveats: About 26% of private leukemic clonotypes occurred rarely in other patients' non-leukemic repertoires.

Germline V gives CDR1 ENHRY, CDR2 SYGVKD. The CDR3 runs to 16 residues. As for this clone: Antigen unknown. Germline and junction disagree at one end, which may indicate a read error.

J is TRBJ2-7 and V is TRBV10-3, with 9 bases aligning to TRBD2. The TCR was taken from a human donor in good health. The sample comprised CD4+ T cells from blood buffy coats. The CDR3 region has the DNA TGTGCCATCAGTCCACGCCGAGGGCGGGAGGGTTACGAACAGTACTTC. This codes for CAISPRRGREGYEQYF.